This TCR beta chain was profiled in a study of blood T cell repertoires in COVID-19. Trimming pared 2 bases from V and 0 bases from J, leaving 13 bases between. The germline V gene has CDR1 MNHNS and CDR2 SASEGT. The CDR3 is made up of 16 amino acids. This table comes from immunoSEQ multiplex PCR, and its TCRdb copy is limited to in-frame clones, with some not included. The sample holds more than 200,000 clones, 80% to 90% seen once. Sequences were obtained from peripheral blood. The receptor was derived from a woman between 40 and 55 years old who had recovered from COVID-19. The chain couples TRBV6-1 to TRBJ1-2; D might be TRBD1 (6 bases). Here the CDR3 reads CASSESIGQTNYGYTF. The DNA of the CDR3 is TGTGCCAGCAGTGAAAGCATAGGACAGACTAACTATGGCTACACCTTC.